The entry that follows covers one TCR beta chain sequence. Its matching antigen is unknown. The trim removed 8 bases at V and 1 base at J, leaving 2 bases unmatched. The CDR3 has 13 residues. CDR1 is SEHNR, CDR2 FQNEAQ, per germline (reference sequence). RNA transcripts were the template for amplifying TCR beta CDR3 regions. Carried out on the TCR CDR3, a first-round RT-PCR used the HTBI primer set. MiXCR, run by TCRdb on the multiplex PCR reads, gives a single entry per CDR3 protein. The table has hundreds of thousands of distinct CDR3 sequences, about a sixth seen once; the top ten hold roughly 44%. The data stem from a study of T cells in Graves' hyperthyroidism and ophthalmopathy. Graves' hyperthyroidism was deemed stable given no ophthalmopathy progression within 18 months. Findings and limits, study-wide: Most expanded thyroid clonotypes above 0.001 recurred in blood. Onset of ophthalmopathy came a median around 7.1 months after the model predicted it. Ophthalmopathy was told apart from stable hyperthyroidism by a 13 V-J model.

This TCR was sampled from a man aged 40-49 years with Graves' hyperthyroidism. The chain is built from TRBV7-9 and TRBJ2-3, with 8 bases lining up with TRBD2. The sample taken for sequencing was blood. The CDR3 loop is CASWRGGTDTQYF. CDR3 DNA: TGTGCCAGCTGGCGGGGGGGCACAGATACGCAGTATTTT.